Detailed here is one TCR beta chain. The antigen remains undetermined. TCRdb passed the reads through MiXCR, listing each CDR3 protein once. The table records approximately 500,000 distinct CDR3 sequences, roughly 12% of them present only once. This specimen comes from a study of T cell repertoires in cytomegalovirus infection. Regarding the study as a whole: CMV-specific TCR beta clonotypes restricted by HLA-C dominated the ex vivo response.

V was pared by 0 bases and J by 6 bases, with 7 bases of the junction left unmatched. Germline CDR1 SGHNT, CDR2 YYREEE (reference sequence). There are 16 residues in the CDR3. This rearrangement joins TRBV5-4 to TRBJ2-2; 8 nucleotides line up with TRBD1. Sequenced input: PBMCs. This sequence originates from a human donor in good health (CMV status not recorded). Some clones in this sample may be carry-over from other donors' samples. The DNA for the CDR3 is TGTGCCAGCAGCTTGGGACAGGGGCAGGCTGCCGGGGAGCTGTTTTTT. Its translation: CASSLGQGQAAGELFF.